The 13 T cell receptor beta chains below come from one sample, sequenced in a study of T cell responses to AZD1222 COVID-19 vaccine. This table comes from immunoSEQ multiplex PCR, and its TCRdb copy is limited to in-frame clones, with some not included. The data show roughly 120,000 clones, around 89% seen once. This sample comprised peripheral blood, obtained 28 days after the second AZD1222 dose. These receptor sequences come from an adult who received the AZD1222 COVID-19 vaccine.

The chain combines TRBV27 with TRBJ2-3; D is uncertain. The V gene lost 1 base and the J gene lost 5 bases, with 16 bases spanning the gap. CDR1 and CDR2 from the germline V gene are MNHEY and SMNVEV (reference sequence). The CDR3 covers 16 residues. DNA for the CDR3: TGTGCCAGCAGTTTATTCCCTCGTGGGGTTATAGATACGCAGTATTTT. Translating gives CASSLFPRGVIDTQYF.

The gene calls are TRBV6-5 and TRBJ2-1, with TRBD2 matching 7 bases. Trimming removed 6 bases from V and 0 bases from J; junction bases left unmatched: 5. In germline, CDR1 is MNHEY, CDR2 SVGAGI. The CDR3 spans 15 residues. The CDR3 sequence is CASRVGGSSYNEQFF. CDR3 coding DNA: TGTGCCAGCAGAGTTGGCGGGAGCTCCTACAATGAGCAGTTCTTC.

Only a few counts were recorded for this clone. This chain joins TRBV27 and TRBJ1-3; TRBD1 aligns across 7 bases. Germline V gene sequence: CDR1 MNHEY, CDR2 SMNVEV (reference sequence). This CDR3 has 15 amino acids. V lost 6 bases, J lost 2 bases, and 7 bases stayed unmatched. Written as DNA, the CDR3 is TGTGCCAGCAGGCGGACAGGCGATCCTGGAAACACCATATATTTT. It translates to CASRRTGDPGNTIYF.

The chain uses TRBV4-1 and TRBJ1-2; the D is unclear. V gave up 3 bases and J gave up 4 bases, with 9 bases separating them. Germline CDR1 and CDR2: MGHRA and YSYEKL. CDR3 length equals 13 residues. The CDR3, as DNA: TGCGCCAGCAGCCAGGGTGGAATCTATGGCTACACCTTC. This encodes CASSQGGIYGYTF.

This rearrangement joins TRBV28 to TRBJ1-5; D not resolved. Germline CDR1 MDHEN, CDR2 SYDVKM. V was pared by 7 bases and J by 5 bases, with 9 bases between. CDR3 length: 12 amino acids. As DNA, the CDR3 is TGTGCCAGCAATGGGTTCCATCAGCCCCAGCATTTT. Protein: CASNGFHQPQHF.

This clone was counted once. The genes are TRBV5-1 and TRBJ1-4; D may be TRBD1 (5 bases). Germline V gene data show CDR1 as SGHRS and CDR2 as YFSETQ. The V gene lost 0 bases and the J gene lost 5 bases, with 8 bases spanning the gap. This CDR3 is 14 amino acids long. In DNA form, the CDR3 reads TGCGCCAGCAGCTTGGCGGGGACGAATGAAAAACTGTTTTTT. Protein product: CASSLAGTNEKLFF.

This chain connects TRBV7-3 to TRBJ2-2; TRBD1 matches 11 bases. This CDR3 comprises 16 residues. V trimming: 6 bases; J trimming: 7 bases; junction bases outside the gene matches: 10. The germline V gene has CDR1 SGHTA and CDR2 FQGTGA. The CDR3 loop is CASRDRTGGAGGELFF. The DNA for the CDR3 is TGTGCCAGCAGGGATCGGACAGGGGGCGCCGGCGGGGAGCTGTTTTTT.

CDR3 DNA: TGTGCCAGCAGTTCTCCCGGGACAGGCTCCACAGATACGCAGTATTTT. Translation gives CASSSPGTGSTDTQYF. This chain connects TRBV7-9 to TRBJ2-3; TRBD1 matches 8 bases. V dropped 6 bases and J dropped 2; count of bases not matched to a gene: 10. This CDR3 spans 16 amino acids. Germline-derived CDR1 and CDR2 are SEHNR and FQNEAQ (reference sequence). Filled out from reference TRBV7-9 and TRBJ2-3, the complete variable domain reads DTGVSQNPRHKITKRGQNVTFRCDPISEHNRLYWYRQTLGQGPEFLTYFQNEAQLEKSRLLSDRFSAERPKGSFSTLEIQRTEQGDSAMYLCASSSPGTGSTDTQYFGPGTRLTVL.

The gene calls are TRBV19 and TRBJ2-7, with D perhaps TRBD1 or TRBD2 (6 bases each). The CDR3 sequence is 14 residues long. The V gene lost 9 bases and the J gene lost 0 bases, with 15 bases spanning the gap. CDR1 LNHDA and CDR2 SQIVND come from the germline V gene (reference sequence). The CDR3 sequence: CASSGGFGSYEQYF. The CDR3 bases are TGTGCCAGCTCCGGGGGCTTCGGCTCCTACGAGCAGTACTTC.

The V and J genes are TRBV11-3 and TRBJ2-5; TRBD2 is a possible D gene (6 bases). CDR1 and CDR2 from the germline V gene are SGHNT and YENEEA. The germline V and J ends were trimmed by 4 bases and 4 bases, with 16 bases remaining between them. The CDR3 spans 15 residues. For the CDR3, the DNA is TGTGCCAGCAGCTCCGCCACTAGCAGTGGAGAGACCCAGTACTTC. Its protein is CASSSATSSGETQYF.

Of note for this clone: Other DNA sequences in this specimen translate into the identical CDR3. The chain is built from TRBV6-2 or TRBV6-3 and TRBJ2-5; D not certain. From germline, CDR1 is MNHEY and CDR2 SVGEGT. The CDR3 totals 11 residues. V was shortened by 5 bases and J by 5 bases, with 6 bases between the two germline ends. The DNA of the CDR3 is TGTGCCAGCAGTCTAGGCGAGACCCAGTACTTC. Protein product: CASSLGETQYF.

J is TRBJ2-7 and V is TRBV6-5; TRBD2 might be the D (6 bases). The V and J ends lost 6 bases and 2 bases respectively, with 14 bases between them. The length of the CDR3 is 14 residues. Germline-derived CDR1 and CDR2 are MNHEY and SVGAGI. The CDR3 sequence is CASRHRDFTYEQYF. The CDR3 nucleotides are TGTGCCAGCAGACACCGGGACTTTACCTACGAGCAGTACTTC.

The chain is built from TRBV5-1 and TRBJ1-1; TRBD1 matches 8 bases. Germline lookup yields CDR1 SGHRS and CDR2 YFSETQ. V gave up 0 bases and J gave up 5 bases; unmatched junction bases: 15. The CDR3 is 18 residues long. The CDR3 DNA reads as TGCGCCAGCAGCTTGGTCGAAAGTTATAACAGGGGGAGTACTGAAGCTTTCTTT. The encoded protein is CASSLVESYNRGSTEAFF.